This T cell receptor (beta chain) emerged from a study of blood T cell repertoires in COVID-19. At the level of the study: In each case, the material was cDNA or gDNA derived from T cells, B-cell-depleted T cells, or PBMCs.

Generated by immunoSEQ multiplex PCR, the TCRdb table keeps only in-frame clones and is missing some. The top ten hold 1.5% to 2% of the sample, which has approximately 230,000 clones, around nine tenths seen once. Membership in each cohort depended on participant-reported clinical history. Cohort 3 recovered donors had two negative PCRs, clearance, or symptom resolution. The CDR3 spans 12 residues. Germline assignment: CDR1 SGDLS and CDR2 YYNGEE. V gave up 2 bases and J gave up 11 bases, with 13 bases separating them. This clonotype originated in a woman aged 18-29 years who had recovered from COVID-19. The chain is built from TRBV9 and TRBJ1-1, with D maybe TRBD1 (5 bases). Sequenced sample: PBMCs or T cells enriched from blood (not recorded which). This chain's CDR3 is CASSVVEGAAFF. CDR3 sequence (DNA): TGTGCCAGCAGCGTGGTGGAAGGGGCCGCTTTCTTT.